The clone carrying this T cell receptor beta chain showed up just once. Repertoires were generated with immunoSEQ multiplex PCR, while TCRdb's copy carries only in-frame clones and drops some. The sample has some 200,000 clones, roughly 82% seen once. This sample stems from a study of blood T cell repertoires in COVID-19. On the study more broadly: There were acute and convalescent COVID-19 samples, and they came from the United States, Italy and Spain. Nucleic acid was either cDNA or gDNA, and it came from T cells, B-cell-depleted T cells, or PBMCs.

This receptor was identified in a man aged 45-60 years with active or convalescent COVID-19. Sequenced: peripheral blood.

DNA for the CDR3: TGTGCCAGCAGTTCGCTCCCCAAGACTAGCGGGAGCGTCTACGAGCAGTACTTC. Translated: CASSSLPKTSGSVYEQYF. The chain employs TRBV27 and TRBJ2-7; 12 bases map to TRBD2. Per the germline V gene, CDR1 is MNHEY and CDR2 is SMNVEV (reference sequence). The CDR3 spans 18 residues. Trimming took 4 bases from V and 3 from J; bases not matched to a gene: 13.